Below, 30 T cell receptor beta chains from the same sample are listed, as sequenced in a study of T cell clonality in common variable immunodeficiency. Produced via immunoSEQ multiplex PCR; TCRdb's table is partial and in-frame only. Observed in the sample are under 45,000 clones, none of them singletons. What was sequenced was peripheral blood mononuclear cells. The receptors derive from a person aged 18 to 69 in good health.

CDR3 protein: CASSGGLAGDLGETQYF. The part of the CDR3 DNA that was read is TGCGCCAGCAGCGGCGGACTAGCGGGAGATCTCGGAGAGACC. J is TRBJ2-5 and V is TRBV5-1; 13 nucleotides align to TRBD2. The CDR3 extends 3 residues past the end of the read, so its final part is completed from the germline J gene. Germline CDR1 reads SGHRS; CDR2 reads YFSETQ. The trim removed 4 bases at V and 4 bases at J, leaving 10 bases unmatched. The CDR3 spans 17 residues.

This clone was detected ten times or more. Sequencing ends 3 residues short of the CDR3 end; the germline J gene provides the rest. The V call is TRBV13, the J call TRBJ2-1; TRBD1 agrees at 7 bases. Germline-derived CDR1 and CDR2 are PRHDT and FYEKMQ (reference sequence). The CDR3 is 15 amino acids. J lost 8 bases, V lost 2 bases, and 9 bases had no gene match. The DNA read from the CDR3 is TGTGCCAGCAGCTTATCGGGACAGATTATCGATGAG. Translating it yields CASSLSGQIIDE. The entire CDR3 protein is CASSLSGQIIDEQFF.

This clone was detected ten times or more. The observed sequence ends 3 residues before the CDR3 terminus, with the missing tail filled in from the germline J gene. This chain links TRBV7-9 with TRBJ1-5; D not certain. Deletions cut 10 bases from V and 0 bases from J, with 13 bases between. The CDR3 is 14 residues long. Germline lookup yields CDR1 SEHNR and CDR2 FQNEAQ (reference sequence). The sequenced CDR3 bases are TGTGCCACCGCGCCGTCCTATAGCAATCAGCCC. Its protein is CATAPSYSNQP. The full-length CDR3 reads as CATAPSYSNQPQHF.

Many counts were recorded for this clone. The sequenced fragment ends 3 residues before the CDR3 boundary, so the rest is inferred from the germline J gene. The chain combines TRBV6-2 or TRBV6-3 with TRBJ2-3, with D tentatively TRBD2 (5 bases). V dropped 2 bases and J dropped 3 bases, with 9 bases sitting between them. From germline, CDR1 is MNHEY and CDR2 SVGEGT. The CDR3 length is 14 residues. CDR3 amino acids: CASSYSGTTDTQYF. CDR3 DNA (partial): TGTGCCAGCAGTTACAGCGGAACGACAGATACG.

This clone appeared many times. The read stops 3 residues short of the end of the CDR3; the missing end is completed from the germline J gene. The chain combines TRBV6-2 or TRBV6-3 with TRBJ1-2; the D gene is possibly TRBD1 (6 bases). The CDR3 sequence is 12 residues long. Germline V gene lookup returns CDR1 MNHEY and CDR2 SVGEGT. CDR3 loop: CASSFGQWGYTF. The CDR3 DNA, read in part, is TGTGCCAGCAGTTTCGGACAGTGGGGC.

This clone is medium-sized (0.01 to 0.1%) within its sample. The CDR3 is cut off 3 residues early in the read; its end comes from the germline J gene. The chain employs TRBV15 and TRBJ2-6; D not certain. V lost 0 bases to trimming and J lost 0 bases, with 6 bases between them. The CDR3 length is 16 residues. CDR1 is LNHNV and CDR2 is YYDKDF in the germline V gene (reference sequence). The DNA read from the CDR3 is TGTGCCACCAGCAGAGACAGGAGCTCTGGGGCCAACGTC. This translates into CATSRDRSSGANV. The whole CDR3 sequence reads CATSRDRSSGANVLTF. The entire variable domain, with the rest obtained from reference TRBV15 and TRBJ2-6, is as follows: DAMVIQNPRYQVTQFGKPVTLSCSQTLNHNVMYWYQQKSSQAPKLLFHYYDKDFNNEADTPDNFQSRRPNTSFCFLDIRSPGLGDTAMYLCATSRDRSSGANVLTFGAGSRLTVL.

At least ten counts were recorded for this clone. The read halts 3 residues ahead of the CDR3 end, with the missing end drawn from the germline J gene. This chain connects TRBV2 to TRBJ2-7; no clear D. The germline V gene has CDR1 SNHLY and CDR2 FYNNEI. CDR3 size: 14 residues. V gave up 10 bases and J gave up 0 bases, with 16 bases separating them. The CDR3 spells CATRRAASSYEQYF. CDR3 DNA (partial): TGTGCCACCCGTCGAGCTGCTAGCTCCTACGAG.

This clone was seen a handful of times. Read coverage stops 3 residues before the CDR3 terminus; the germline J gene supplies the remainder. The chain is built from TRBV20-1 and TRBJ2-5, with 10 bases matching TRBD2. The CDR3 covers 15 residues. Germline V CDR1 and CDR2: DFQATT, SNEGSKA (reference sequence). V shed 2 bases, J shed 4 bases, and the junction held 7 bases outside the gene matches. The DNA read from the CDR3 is TGCAGTGCTAGACGACTAGCGGGTAACATAGAGACC. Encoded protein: CSARRLAGNIET. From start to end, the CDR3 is CSARRLAGNIETQYF.

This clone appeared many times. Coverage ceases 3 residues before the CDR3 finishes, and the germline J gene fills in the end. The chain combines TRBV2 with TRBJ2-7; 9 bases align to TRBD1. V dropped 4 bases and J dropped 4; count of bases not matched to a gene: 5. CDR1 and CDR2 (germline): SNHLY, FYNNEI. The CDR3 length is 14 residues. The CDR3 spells CASSGGQGSYEQYF. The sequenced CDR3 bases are TGTGCCAGCAGTGGTGGACAGGGGTCATACGAG.

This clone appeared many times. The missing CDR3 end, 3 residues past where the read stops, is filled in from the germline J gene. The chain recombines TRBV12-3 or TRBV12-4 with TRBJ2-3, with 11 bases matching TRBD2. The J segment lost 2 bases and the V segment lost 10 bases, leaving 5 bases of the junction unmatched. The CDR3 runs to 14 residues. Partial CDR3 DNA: TGTGCCACCGGGACTAGCGGACCCACAGATACG. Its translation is CATGTSGPTDT. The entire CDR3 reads CATGTSGPTDTQYF.

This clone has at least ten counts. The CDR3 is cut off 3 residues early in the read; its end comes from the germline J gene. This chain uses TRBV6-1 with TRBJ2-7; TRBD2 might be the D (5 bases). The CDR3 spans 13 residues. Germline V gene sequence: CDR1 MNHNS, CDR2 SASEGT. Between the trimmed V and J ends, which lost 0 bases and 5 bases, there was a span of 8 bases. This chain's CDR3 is CASSEAAGDEQYF. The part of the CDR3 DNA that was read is TGTGCCAGCAGTGAAGCGGCCGGGGACGAG.

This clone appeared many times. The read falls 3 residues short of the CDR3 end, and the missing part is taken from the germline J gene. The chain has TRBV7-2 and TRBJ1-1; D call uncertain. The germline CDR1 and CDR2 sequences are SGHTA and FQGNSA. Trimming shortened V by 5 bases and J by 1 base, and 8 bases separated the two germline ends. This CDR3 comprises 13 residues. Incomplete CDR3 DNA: TGTGCCAGCAGCCCCCGACAGAACACTGAA. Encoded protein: CASSPRQNTE. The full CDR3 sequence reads CASSPRQNTEAFF.

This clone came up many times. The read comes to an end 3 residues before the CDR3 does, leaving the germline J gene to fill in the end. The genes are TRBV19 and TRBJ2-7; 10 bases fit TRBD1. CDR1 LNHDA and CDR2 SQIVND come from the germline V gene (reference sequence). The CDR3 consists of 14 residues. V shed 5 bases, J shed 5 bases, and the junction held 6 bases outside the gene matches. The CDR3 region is CASSAGTGVDEQYF. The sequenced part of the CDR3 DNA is TGTGCCAGTAGTGCCGGGACAGGGGTCGACGAG. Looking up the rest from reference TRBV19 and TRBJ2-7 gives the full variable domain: DGGITQSPKYLFRKEGQNVTLSCEQNLNHDAMYWYRQDPGQGLRLIYYSQIVNDFQKGDIAEGYSVSREKKESFPLTVTSAQKNPTAFYLCASSAGTGVDEQYFGPGTRLTVT.

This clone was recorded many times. The CDR3 protein is CASSLGNSGGYTF. The covered CDR3 bases are TGTGCCAGCAGCTTAGGGAACAGCGGTGGC. The chain is built from TRBV7-2 and TRBJ1-2; no clear D. The read finishes 3 residues shy of the CDR3 end, and the germline J gene is used to complete it. CDR3 length equals 13 residues. V lost 1 base to trimming and J lost 7 bases, with 10 bases between them. Germline assignment: CDR1 SGHTA and CDR2 FQGNSA.

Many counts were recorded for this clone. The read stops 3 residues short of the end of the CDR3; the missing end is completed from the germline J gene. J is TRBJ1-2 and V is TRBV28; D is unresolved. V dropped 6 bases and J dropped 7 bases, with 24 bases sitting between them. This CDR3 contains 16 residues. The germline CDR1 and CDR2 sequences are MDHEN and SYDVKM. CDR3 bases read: TGTGCCAGCAGACCATCCTTATCAACCAGGTTCGGTGGC. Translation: CASRPSLSTRFGG. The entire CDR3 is CASRPSLSTRFGGYTF.

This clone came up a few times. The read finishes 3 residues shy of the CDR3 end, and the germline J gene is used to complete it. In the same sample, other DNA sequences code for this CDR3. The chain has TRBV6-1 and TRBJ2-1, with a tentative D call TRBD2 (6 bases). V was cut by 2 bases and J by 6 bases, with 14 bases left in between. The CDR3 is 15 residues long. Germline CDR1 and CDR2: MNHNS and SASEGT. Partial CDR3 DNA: TGTGCCAGCAGTGAACAGGGAGTGGGGGGCAATGAG. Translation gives CASSEQGVGGNE. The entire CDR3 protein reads CASSEQGVGGNEQFF.

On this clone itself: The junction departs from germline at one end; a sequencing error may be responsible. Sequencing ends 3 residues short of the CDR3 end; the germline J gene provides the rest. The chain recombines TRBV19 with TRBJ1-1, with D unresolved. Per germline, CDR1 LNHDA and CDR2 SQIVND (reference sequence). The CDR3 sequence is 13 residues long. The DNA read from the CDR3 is TGTGTCAGTAGTATTTTGGCGGGCACTGAA. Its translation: CVSSILAGTE. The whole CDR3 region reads CVSSILAGTEAFF.

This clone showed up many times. CDR3 bases read: TGTGCCAGCAGCCCCAGACAGAGAACTACAGATACG. Its protein is CASSPRQRTTDT. The whole CDR3 protein reads CASSPRQRTTDTQYF. The rearrangement joins TRBV9 to TRBJ2-3, with D tentatively TRBD1 (5 bases). The read halts 3 residues ahead of the CDR3 end, with the missing end drawn from the germline J gene. The germline CDR1 and CDR2 sequences are SGDLS and YYNGEE. Trimming took off 4 bases at V and 3 bases at J, with 15 bases between the two ends. The CDR3 covers 15 residues.

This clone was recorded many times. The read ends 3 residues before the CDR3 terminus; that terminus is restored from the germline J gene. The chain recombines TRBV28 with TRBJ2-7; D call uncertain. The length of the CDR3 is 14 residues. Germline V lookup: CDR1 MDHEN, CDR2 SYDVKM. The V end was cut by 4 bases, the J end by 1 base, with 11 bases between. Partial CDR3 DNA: TGTGCCAGCAGTTGGGCACAGAGGTCCTACGAG. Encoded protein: CASSWAQRSYE. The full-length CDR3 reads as CASSWAQRSYEQYF.

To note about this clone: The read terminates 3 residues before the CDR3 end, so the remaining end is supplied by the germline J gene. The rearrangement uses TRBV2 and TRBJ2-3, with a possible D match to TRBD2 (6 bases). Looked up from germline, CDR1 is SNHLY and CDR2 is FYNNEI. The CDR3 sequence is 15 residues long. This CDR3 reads CASSDAGSGRETQYF. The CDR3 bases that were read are TGTGCCAGCAGTGACGCGGGGAGCGGTCGAGAGACG.

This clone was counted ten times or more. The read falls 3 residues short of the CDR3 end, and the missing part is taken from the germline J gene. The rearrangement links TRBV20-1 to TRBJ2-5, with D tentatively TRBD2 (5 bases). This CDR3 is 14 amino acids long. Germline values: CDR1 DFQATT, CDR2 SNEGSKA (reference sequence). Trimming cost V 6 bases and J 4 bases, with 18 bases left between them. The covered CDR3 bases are TGCAGTGCAACCCTAGCAGACAATGTAGAGACC. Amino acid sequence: CSATLADNVET. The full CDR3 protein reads CSATLADNVETQYF.

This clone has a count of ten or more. The CDR3 reads CASSIRVNEKLFF. The DNA read from the CDR3 is TGTGCCAGTAGTATCCGGGTTAATGAAAAA. The chain has TRBV19 and TRBJ1-4; no definite D call. The read ends 3 residues before the CDR3 terminus; that terminus is restored from the germline J gene. There are 13 residues in the CDR3. The germline V and J ends were trimmed by 3 bases and 4 bases, with 6 bases remaining between them. Germline-derived CDR1 and CDR2 are LNHDA and SQIVND (reference sequence).

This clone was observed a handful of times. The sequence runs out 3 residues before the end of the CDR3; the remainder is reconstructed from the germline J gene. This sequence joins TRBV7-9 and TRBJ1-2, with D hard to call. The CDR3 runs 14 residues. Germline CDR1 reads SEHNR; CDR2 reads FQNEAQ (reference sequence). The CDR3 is CASSLQGSHMHYTF. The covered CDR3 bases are TGTGCCAGCAGCTTACAAGGCAGTCATATGCAC.

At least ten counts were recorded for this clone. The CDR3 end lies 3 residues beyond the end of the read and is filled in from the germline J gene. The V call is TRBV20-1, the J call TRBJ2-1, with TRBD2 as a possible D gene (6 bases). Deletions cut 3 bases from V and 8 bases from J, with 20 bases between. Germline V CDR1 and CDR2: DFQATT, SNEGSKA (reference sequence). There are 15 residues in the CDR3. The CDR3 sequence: CSASPGELARDEQFF. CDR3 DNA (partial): TGCAGTGCTAGCCCGGGCGAACTAGCCCGGGATGAG.

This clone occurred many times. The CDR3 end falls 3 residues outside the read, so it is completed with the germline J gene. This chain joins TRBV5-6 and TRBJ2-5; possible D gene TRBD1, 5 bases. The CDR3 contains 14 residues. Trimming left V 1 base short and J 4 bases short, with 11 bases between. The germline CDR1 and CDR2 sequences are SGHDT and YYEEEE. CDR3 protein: CASSLRSQGETQYF. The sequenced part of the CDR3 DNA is TGTGCCAGCAGCTTGAGGAGTCAGGGAGAGACC.

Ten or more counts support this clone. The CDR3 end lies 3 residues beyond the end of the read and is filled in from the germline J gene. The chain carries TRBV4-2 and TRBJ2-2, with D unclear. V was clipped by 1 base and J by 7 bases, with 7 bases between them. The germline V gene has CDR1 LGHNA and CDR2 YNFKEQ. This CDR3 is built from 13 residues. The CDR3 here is CASSQGELGELFF. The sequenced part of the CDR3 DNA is TGTGCCAGCAGCCAAGGAGAGCTCGGGGAG.

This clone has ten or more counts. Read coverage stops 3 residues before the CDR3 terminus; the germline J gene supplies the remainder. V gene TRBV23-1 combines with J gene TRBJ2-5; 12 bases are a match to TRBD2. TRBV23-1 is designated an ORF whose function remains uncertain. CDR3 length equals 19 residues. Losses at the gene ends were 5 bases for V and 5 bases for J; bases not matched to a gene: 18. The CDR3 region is CASSSRMTSGRGNGETQYF. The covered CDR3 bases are TGCGCCAGCAGTAGCCGGATGACTAGCGGGAGAGGAAATGGGGAGACC.

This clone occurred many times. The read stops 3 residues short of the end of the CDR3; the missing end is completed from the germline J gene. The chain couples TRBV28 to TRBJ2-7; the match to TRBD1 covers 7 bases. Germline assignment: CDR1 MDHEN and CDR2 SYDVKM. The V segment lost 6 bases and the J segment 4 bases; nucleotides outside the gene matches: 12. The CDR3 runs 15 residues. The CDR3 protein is CASSPQGQSPYEQYF. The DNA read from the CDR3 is TGTGCCAGCAGCCCTCAGGGACAGAGCCCATACGAG.

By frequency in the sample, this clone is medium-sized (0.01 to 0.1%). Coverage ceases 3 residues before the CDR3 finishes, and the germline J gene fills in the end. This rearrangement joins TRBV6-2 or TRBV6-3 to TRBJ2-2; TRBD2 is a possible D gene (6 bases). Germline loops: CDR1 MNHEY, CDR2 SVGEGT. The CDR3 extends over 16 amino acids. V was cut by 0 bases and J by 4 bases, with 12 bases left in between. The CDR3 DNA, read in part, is TGTGCCAGCAGTTACTCCCGGGTAGCGGCCACCGGGGAG. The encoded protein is CASSYSRVAATGE. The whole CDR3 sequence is CASSYSRVAATGELFF.

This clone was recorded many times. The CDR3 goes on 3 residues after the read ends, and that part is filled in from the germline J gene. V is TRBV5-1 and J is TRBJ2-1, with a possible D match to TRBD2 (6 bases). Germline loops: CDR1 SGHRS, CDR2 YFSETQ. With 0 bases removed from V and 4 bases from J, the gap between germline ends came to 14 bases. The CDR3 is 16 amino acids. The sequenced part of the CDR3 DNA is TGCGCCAGCAGCTTGGTTTCTAGCGTCCAGTACAATGAG. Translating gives CASSLVSSVQYNE. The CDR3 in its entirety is CASSLVSSVQYNEQFF.